What follows describes a single TCR beta chain. In the authors' methods: Estimated nucleated cell counts came from reference gene primer amplification. TCRdb's copy holds only in-frame clones and misses some; the assay was immunoSEQ multiplex PCR. V and J calls and clone size are as listed in that table; D and trimming were resolved from the DNA. The table records roughly 42,000 clones, approximately 85% of them present only once. These data are taken from a study of blood T cell repertoires in COVID-19. Study-wide background: Material from acute and convalescent COVID-19 was sourced from the United States, Italy and Spain. The analysed material was cDNA or gDNA that came from T cells, B-cell-depleted T cells, or PBMCs.

The TCR was taken from a woman in her 70s in a cohort sampled during active COVID-19. Sequences were obtained from peripheral blood.

In nucleotides, the CDR3 is TGTGCCAGTAGTATGAACGGAGGAACCTACAATGAGCAGTTCTTC. It encodes CASSMNGGTYNEQFF. The V and J genes are TRBV19 and TRBJ2-1; D possibly corresponds to TRBD2 (5 bases). CDR3 length equals 15 residues. Looked up from germline, CDR1 is LNHDA and CDR2 is SQIVND (reference sequence). Trimming pared 3 bases from V and 2 bases from J, leaving 11 bases between.